Given below is one T cell receptor delta chain in context. Only a few counts were recorded for this clone. There is no known antigen for this receptor. This DNA translates differently at residue 15 from the TCRdb protein, which is that of a much larger clone; a read error is likely, and the protein shown is the DNA's own translation. For both patients and controls, peripheral blood mononuclear cells were isolated, and the genomic DNA from these cells was used for TCR sequencing. As controls, some 23 healthy adult blood donors (median age around 63 years; around twelve males and around 11 females) were included and were matched to patients for age and sex. Both library methods used multiplex PCR with primers targeting conserved V and J regions of the TCR genes. The amplicons were purified, pooled and then sequenced on an Illumina MiSeq platform. In the source study's methods: V(D)J alignment, clonotype assembly and translation were done with MiXCR, while functionality assessment and CDR3 repertoire analyses were done with VDJtools. CDR3 followed the IMGT definition, and analyses included only productive sequences that used functional genes, leaving out ORF genes and pseudogenes. Identical amino acid CDR3s of major clonotypes (frequency >=5%) were searched for across all patients and controls using a custom Python script. A one-sided non-parametric Wilcoxon test was used to compare clonotype frequencies between patients and controls. TCRdb reprocessed the public data with the CATT caller; entries with the same nucleotide sequence were combined afterwards. It is TCRdb's table, rather than the study itself, that gives the V and J calls and clone size. The sample has about 1,800 delta-chain clones on record, about 3% of them singletons. The leading ten clones occupy roughly 13% of the sample.

These data belong to a study of gamma delta lymphoproliferative disorders and STAT genes (dated by TCRdb to the late 2010s). Regarding the study in general: The LymphoTrack Dx TCRG Assay was used to build gamma-chain libraries from a minimum of 50 ng of genomic DNA. Because no corresponding Invivoscribe delta assay was available, delta-chain libraries were prepared according to the standard operating procedure of the EuroClonality-NGS working group. The study profiled TCR gamma and delta CDR3 repertoires by deep sequencing in Tgammadelta lymphoproliferative disease patients and healthy controls, within a larger immunophenotypic and STAT-mutation study. To confirm results, a couple of gamma-chain samples and every delta-chain sample were sequenced twice.

The CDR1 and CDR2 encoded by the germline V gene are GEAIGNYY and EKD. The CDR3 runs 18 residues from the cysteine to the phenylalanine. Only CDR3 DNA is held: 54 bases, read in frame from base 1. Results and caveats for the whole study, not just this receptor: When whole repertoires were clustered, gamma repertoires from patients formed a group apart from those of healthy controls, but delta repertoires showed no separation between the groups. The authors noted that NGS specificity may be reduced at low frequencies, so the public or private nature of leukemic clones needs confirmation. Nearly all major patient gamma and delta clonotypes were public, shared with at least one healthy donor; only a couple of gamma clonotypes were private to disease. Leukemic cells were skewed toward terminal effectors, whereas control T cells likely spanned varied maturation stages, a difference potentially limiting comparisons between patients and controls.

The sample taken for sequencing was blood. This TCR was sampled from a human donor in good health. The chain employs TRDV2 and TRDJ1; 11 central bases correspond to TRDD3. The CDR3 region: CACDTFGLGDTPGDNLIF. The sequenced DNA: TGTGCCTGTGACACGTTTGGTTTGGGGGATACGCCGGGGGATAATCTCATCTTT.